This T cell receptor (beta chain) comes out of a study of T cell responses to AZD1222 COVID-19 vaccine. From germline, CDR1 is MNHNS and CDR2 SASEGT. The CDR3 sequence is 14 residues long. J gave up 7 bases and V 0 bases, and 5 bases lay outside the gene matches. Concerning this clone itself: Antigen specificity is unknown.

Study-wide points: Nearly half of spike-specific TCRs reportedly target unmutated variant regions. Recipients of two AZD1222 doses showed rising Spike-specific TCR breadth and depth. Donors skewed white British and female; clonal diversity was possibly underestimated.

Data came from immunoSEQ multiplex PCR; TCRdb stores just in-frame clones and leaves some out. This table has 80,000 to 90,000 clones, more than 75% appearing once. The specimen comprised peripheral blood, sampled on day 0 of MenACWY control vaccination. The chain links TRBV6-1 to TRBJ1-2, with 7 bases lining up with TRBD1. This clonotype originated in an adult in good health. The CDR3: CASSEAGRGAGYTF. Written as DNA, the CDR3 is TGTGCCAGCAGTGAAGCGGGCAGGGGGGCTGGCTACACCTTC.